A few counts support the clone carrying this T cell receptor (beta chain). The sample is drawn from a study of technical replicates of blood from several donors. The V and J ends lost 0 bases and 8 bases respectively, with 8 bases between them. CDR3 size: 12 residues. Germline V gene data show CDR1 as SGHRS and CDR2 as YFSETQ. Data came from immunoSEQ multiplex PCR; TCRdb stores just in-frame clones and leaves some out. The data contain approximately 52,000 clones, roughly 86% of them singletons. This TCR was sampled from a human donor in good health. Some clones in this sample may be carry-over from other donors' samples. The chain is built from TRBV5-1 and TRBJ1-2; possible D gene TRBD1, 5 bases. Material: PBMCs. The CDR3 DNA reads TGCGCCAGCAGCTTGGTAGGGGAAGGCTACACCTTC. Amino acids: CASSLVGEGYTF. The whole variable domain, filled in from reference TRBV5-1 and TRBJ1-2, reads KAGVTQTPRYLIKTRGQQVTLSCSPISGHRSVSWYQQTPGQGLQFLFEYFSETQRNKGNFPGRFSGRQFSNSRSEMNVSTLELGDSALYLCASSLVGEGYTFGSGTRLTVV.